Included here is one T cell receptor (beta chain) sequence, with context. Its cognate antigen is unknown. There are 18 residues in the CDR3. Germline V lookup: CDR1 SGHRS, CDR2 YFSETQ. The record originates from a study of monozygotic twins with inflammatory bowel disease. Study-level results: Immunosuppressive treatment differences may have increased patient repertoire variability.

TCRdb reprocessed the 5' RACE reads; each CDR3 protein has one entry and no DNA is given. This sample's clone table lists 400,000 or so distinct CDR3 sequences. The receptor was derived from a human donor with ulcerative colitis or Crohn's disease, or a healthy co-twin of an affected twin (not recorded which). The sequenced material came from blood. This sequence joins TRBV5-1 and TRBJ2-7; TCRdb's D gene call, TRBD2, goes unchecked for lack of DNA. CDR3 protein: CASSLGYPASGTSYEQYF.